Following are 8 T cell receptor beta chains from one sample sequenced in a study of T-cell memory formation after mild COVID-19. MiXCR, run by TCRdb on the 5' RACE reads, gives a single entry per CDR3 protein. The table records 35,000 to 45,000 distinct CDR3 sequences, approximately 7% of them present only once. The sequencing input was PBMCs or a T cell subset sorted from them (not recorded which). All receptors come from a man younger than 35 who had mild COVID-19 (a few samples of this study predate the infection). Cell type and time point are not known.

The chain joins TRBV2 to TRBJ2-3, with D tentatively TRBD2 (6 bases). The CDR3 consists of 14 residues. The V gene's germline CDR1 is SNHLY and CDR2 FYNNEI. Trimming removed 10 bases from V and 1 base from J, with 15 bases in between. The CDR3 sequence is CANVLGGGTDTQYF. The DNA for the CDR3 is TGTGCCAACGTACTAGGCGGGGGCACAGATACGCAGTATTTT. Full variable domain (remainder filled in from reference TRBV2 and TRBJ2-3): EPEVTQTPSHQVTQMGQEVILRCVPISNHLYFYWYRQILGQKVEFLVSFYNNEISEKSEIFDDQFSVERPDGSNFTLKIRSTKLEDSAMYFCANVLGGGTDTQYFGPGTRLTVL.

This clonotype was recorded at least ten times. The rearrangement links TRBV5-1 to TRBJ2-2; tentatively, D is TRBD2 (6 bases). Trimming stripped 4 bases from V and 3 bases from J, with 16 bases between. CDR1 and CDR2 from the germline V gene are SGHRS and YFSETQ. The CDR3 covers 16 residues. The CDR3 DNA reads as TGCGCCAGCAGCCCCTACTCCGGGACTTACACCGGGGAGCTGTTTTTT. Protein sequence: CASSPYSGTYTGELFF.

This clonotype was observed at least ten times. This chain uses TRBV29-1 with TRBJ2-1; 9 bases match TRBD2. Germline V CDR1 and CDR2: SQVTM, ANQGSEA. The CDR3 runs to 14 residues. After removal of 3 bases from V and 10 bases from J, the junction contained 10 bases not matched to a gene. DNA for the CDR3: TGCAGCGTTGATAGTCTAGCGGGGACGGGAGAGCAGTTCTTC. The encoded protein is CSVDSLAGTGEQFF.

The chain is built from TRBV9 and TRBJ1-2, with 8 bases that match TRBD1. The CDR3 extends over 14 amino acids. Germline trimming cut 4 bases from V and 8 bases from J; bases unmatched to any gene: 10. CDR1 is SGDLS, CDR2 YYNGEE, per germline. The CDR3 nucleotides are TGTGCCAGCAGCCCACGACAGGGGATTCGCGGCTACACCTTC. Its translation: CASSPRQGIRGYTF.

This clonotype has a handful of counts. In DNA form, the CDR3 reads TGTGCCAGCAGTCCCCACCTGCGGGGGGCCACAGATACGCAGTATTTT. It encodes CASSPHLRGATDTQYF. The chain employs TRBV6-6 and TRBJ2-3, with 8 positions matching TRBD2. Per germline, CDR1 MNHNY and CDR2 SVGAGI (reference sequence). V shed 5 bases, J shed 2 bases, and the junction held 9 bases outside the gene matches. The CDR3 length is 16 residues.

In its sample, this clonotype was seen a few times. The rearrangement links TRBV7-9 to TRBJ1-4; no reliable D call. Germline-derived CDR1 and CDR2 are SEHNR and FQNEAQ (reference sequence). CDR3 size: 16 residues. Trimming removed 2 bases from V and 6 bases from J, with 16 bases in between. The CDR3, as DNA: TGTGCCAGCAGCTTATGGTCAAGCACGGACTATGAAAAACTGTTTTTT. Its translation is CASSLWSSTDYEKLFF.

This clonotype was counted at least ten times. The rearrangement links TRBV7-2 to TRBJ2-3; D might be TRBD1 (6 bases). The germline V gene encodes CDR1 SGHTA and CDR2 FQGNSA. V lost 4 bases and J 2 bases, leaving 10 bases between the germline ends. This CDR3 is built from 14 residues. The CDR3 region has the DNA TGTGCCAGCAGCTCGTGGGGGCCCACAGATACGCAGTATTTT. Translating gives CASSSWGPTDTQYF. Combining the CDR3 with reference TRBV7-2 and TRBJ2-3 gives the whole variable domain GAGVSQSPSNKVTEKGKDVELRCDPISGHTALYWYRQSLGQGLEFLIYFQGNSAPDKSGLPSDRFSAERTGGSVSTLTIQRTQQEDSAVYLCASSSWGPTDTQYFGPGTRLTVL.

V usage is TRBV19 and J usage is TRBJ1-1; D might be TRBD1 (5 bases). Germline-derived CDR1 and CDR2 are LNHDA and SQIVND (reference sequence). The CDR3 sequence is 12 residues long. V lost 5 bases and J lost 1, with 5 bases in between. The CDR3 DNA reads TGTGCCAGTAGTGACAGGAACACTGAAGCTTTCTTT. Amino acid sequence: CASSDRNTEAFF.